These 12 T cell receptor beta chains originate from one sample sequenced in a study of blood T cell repertoires in COVID-19. The repertoire was sequenced with immunoSEQ multiplex PCR; TCRdb's copy has only in-frame clones and lacks some. The sample records about 140,000 clones, 82% being singletons. Sequencing input: peripheral blood. The origin of the receptors is a woman of 80 years or more with acute or convalescent COVID-19.

V gene TRBV7-2 combines with J gene TRBJ2-1; TRBD1 is a possible D gene (6 bases). The CDR3 has 14 residues. Trimming took off 5 bases at V and 4 bases at J, with 12 bases between the two ends. Looked up from germline, CDR1 is SGHTA and CDR2 is FQGNSA. DNA for the CDR3: TGTGCCAGCAGCCCAGGGGTCGGGTACAATGAGCAGTTCTTC. Its translation is CASSPGVGYNEQFF.

The rearrangement uses TRBV12-5 and TRBJ2-7; 9 nucleotides align to TRBD2. CDR1 and CDR2 from the germline V gene are LGHNT and FRNRAP. V trimming: 5 bases; J trimming: 0 bases; junction bases outside the gene matches: 5. The CDR3 spans 15 residues. The DNA of the CDR3 is TGTGCTAGTGGTAGCGGGGGGTCCTTCTCCTACGAGCAGTACTTC. It is translated as CASGSGGSFSYEQYF.

The CDR3 reads CSASNPSGTQETQYF. The CDR3 bases are TGCAGTGCTAGTAATCCCTCAGGCACCCAAGAGACCCAGTACTTC. The rearrangement joins TRBV20-1 to TRBJ2-5; D uncertain. Trimming pared 3 bases from V and 1 base from J, leaving 15 bases between. The CDR3 has 15 residues. Germline assignment: CDR1 DFQATT and CDR2 SNEGSKA (reference sequence).

The CDR3, as DNA: TGTGCCAGCAGTTTAGGGGTGTGGACTAGCGGGGGCCATACGCAGTATTTT. Its translation is CASSLGVWTSGGHTQYF. The chain links TRBV28 to TRBJ2-3; 13 bases are a match to TRBD2. With 2 bases clipped from V and 7 bases from J, the junction kept 9 bases outside the gene matches. Germline values: CDR1 MDHEN, CDR2 SYDVKM. The CDR3 contains 17 residues.

This clone was seen only a few times. The V gene is TRBV4-1, the J gene TRBJ1-2, with a possible D match to TRBD1 (6 bases). The CDR3 is made up of 16 amino acids. From germline, CDR1 is MGHRA and CDR2 YSYEKL. V was shortened by 3 bases and J by 6 bases, with 20 bases between the two germline ends. The CDR3 sequence is CASSHYHPNRDHGYTF. As DNA, the CDR3 is TGCGCCAGCAGCCATTATCACCCGAACAGGGATCATGGCTACACCTTC.

The rearrangement links TRBV19 to TRBJ2-1; 7 bases map to TRBD2. Unmatched junction bases numbered 7, after V lost 6 bases and J lost 2 bases. The CDR3 length is 15 residues. Germline-derived CDR1 and CDR2 are LNHDA and SQIVND (reference sequence). CDR3 nucleotides: TGTGCCAGTAGCCGCGGGAGTTCTGCCTACAATGAGCAGTTCTTC. Translating it yields CASSRGSSAYNEQFF.

This clone showed up just a few times. The chain couples TRBV27 to TRBJ2-4, with a weak D call TRBD1 (6 bases). Germline V CDR1 and CDR2: MNHEY, SMNVEV (reference sequence). Trimming cost V 5 bases and J 7 bases, with 15 bases left between them. The length of the CDR3 is 14 residues. This CDR3 reads CASSTGTGPNIQYF. DNA of the CDR3: TGTGCCAGCAGTACAGGGACGGGGCCGAACATTCAGTACTTC.

This chain uses TRBV25-1 with TRBJ1-2, with D unresolved. Trimming took 3 bases from V and 8 from J, leaving 10 bases between them. Germline CDR1 and CDR2: MGHDK and SYGVNS. The CDR3 spans 12 residues. The CDR3, as DNA: TGTGCCAGCAGTGAGGTCAGGCAAGGCTACACCTTC. It encodes CASSEVRQGYTF.

The chain uses TRBV30 and TRBJ2-7, with D perhaps TRBD1 (7 bases). The CDR3 is made up of 14 amino acids. The germline CDR1 and CDR2 sequences are GTSNPN and SVGIG (reference sequence). V lost 3 bases and J lost 4, with 16 bases in between. The CDR3 is CAWRSPGGRYEQYF. CDR3 sequence (DNA): TGTGCCTGGAGGTCCCCAGGGGGGAGATACGAGCAGTACTTC.

The J gene is TRBJ1-6, the V gene TRBV6-6, with no clear D. The CDR3 is 13 residues long. The germline gives CDR1 MNHNY, CDR2 SVGAGI (reference sequence). Between the trimmed V and J ends, which lost 5 bases and 9 bases, there was a span of 11 bases. The CDR3 region is CASSTMRSSPLHF. For the CDR3, the DNA is TGTGCCAGCAGTACAATGAGGAGTTCACCCCTCCACTTT.

This chain uses TRBV28 with TRBJ2-2, with 9 bases identical to TRBD2. The length of the CDR3 is 18 residues. Germline V lookup: CDR1 MDHEN, CDR2 SYDVKM. After removal of 5 bases from V and 0 bases from J, the junction contained 10 bases not matched to a gene. CDR3 nucleotides: TGTGCCAGCAGTCTGCGTCCAGCGGGAGGCGCGAACACCGGGGAGCTGTTTTTT. It yields the protein CASSLRPAGGANTGELFF.

The chain combines TRBV11-1 with TRBJ2-2; 13 bases align to TRBD2. The length of the CDR3 is 16 residues. Trimming cost V 5 bases and J 6 bases; bases outside gene matches: 6. CDR1 SGHAT and CDR2 FQDESV come from the germline V gene (reference sequence). The CDR3 region has the DNA TGTGCCAGCAGCCGAGGACTAGCGGGAGTGGCCGGGGAGCTGTTTTTT. Amino acid sequence: CASSRGLAGVAGELFF.